One and the same sample provided the 2 T cell receptor beta chains below, sequenced in a study of shared T cell receptors in the human thymus (dated by TCRdb to about 2021). To prepare the library, the immunoSEQ multiplex PCR assay was applied. The clones in this table, taken by TCRdb from immuneACCESS, are in-frame only. Not every clone is retained; where verified, under half of the shortfall comes from an unresolved V gene, and the cause of the rest is unknown. Counted in this sample were about 380,000 clones; approximately 95% of them appeared once. Jointly, the top ten make up around 0.019% of the sample. The sample comprised thymocytes. The receptors derive from a human donor.

This clone was observed a few times. The chain uses TRBV27 and TRBJ2-7, with TRBD2 matching 9 bases. Germline lookup yields CDR1 MNHEY and CDR2 SMNVEV (reference sequence). The junction had 10 bases not matched to a gene; V was cut back by 7 bases and J by 6 bases. This CDR3 region has 14 residues. The CDR3 sequence: CASKGGGGAGEQYF. The CDR3 DNA is TGTGCCAGCAAAGGGGGCGGGGGGGCAGGCGAGCAGTACTTC.

The gene calls are TRBV28 and TRBJ1-3, with TRBD1 as a possible D gene (6 bases). The V gene's germline CDR1 is MDHEN and CDR2 SYDVKM. The CDR3 is made up of 18 amino acids. V was trimmed by 3 bases and J by 0 bases, leaving 18 bases between them. CDR3 sequence: CASSFSRGARGSGNTIYF. The CDR3 nucleotides are TGTGCCAGCAGTTTCAGTAGGGGGGCGCGTGGCTCTGGAAACACCATATATTTT.